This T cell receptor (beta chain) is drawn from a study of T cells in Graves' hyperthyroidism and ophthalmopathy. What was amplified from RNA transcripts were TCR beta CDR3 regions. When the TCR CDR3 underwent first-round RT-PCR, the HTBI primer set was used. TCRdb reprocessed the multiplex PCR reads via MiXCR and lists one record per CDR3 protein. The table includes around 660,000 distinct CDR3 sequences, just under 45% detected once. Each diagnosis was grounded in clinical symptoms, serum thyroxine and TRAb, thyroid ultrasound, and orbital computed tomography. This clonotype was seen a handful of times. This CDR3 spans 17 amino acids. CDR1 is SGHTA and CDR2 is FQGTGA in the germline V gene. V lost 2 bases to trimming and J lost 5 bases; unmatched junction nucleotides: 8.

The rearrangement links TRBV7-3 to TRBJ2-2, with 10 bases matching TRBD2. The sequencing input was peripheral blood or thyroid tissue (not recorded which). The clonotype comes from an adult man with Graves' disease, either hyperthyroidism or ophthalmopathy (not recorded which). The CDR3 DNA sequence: TGTGCCAGCAGCTTATCGGCTAGCGGGAGTGGAACCGGGGAGCTGTTTTTT. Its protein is CASSLSASGSGTGELFF.